Shown below are 27 T cell receptor beta chains from a single sample sequenced in a study of blood T cell repertoires in COVID-19. Produced via immunoSEQ multiplex PCR; TCRdb's table is partial and in-frame only. The sample holds a few hundred thousand clones, around 88% seen once. Input material: PBMCs or T cells enriched from blood (not recorded which). These receptors all stem from a man aged 35 to 55 who had recovered from COVID-19.

The rearrangement joins TRBV19 to TRBJ2-1, with 15 bases lining up with TRBD2. CDR1 is LNHDA, CDR2 SQIVND, per germline (reference sequence). The CDR3 runs 18 residues. V shed 7 bases, J shed 0 bases, and the junction held 7 bases outside the gene matches. CDR3 loop: CASTGLAGGGGSYNEQFF. The CDR3 nucleotides read TGTGCCAGTACGGGACTAGCGGGAGGAGGGGGCTCCTACAATGAGCAGTTCTTC. Complete variable domain (other parts from reference TRBV19 and TRBJ2-1): DGGITQSPKYLFRKEGQNVTLSCEQNLNHDAMYWYRQDPGQGLRLIYYSQIVNDFQKGDIAEGYSVSREKKESFPLTVTSAQKNPTAFYLCASTGLAGGGGSYNEQFFGPGTRLTVL.

The chain couples TRBV12-3 or TRBV12-4 to TRBJ1-4, with unresolved D. V dropped 10 bases and J dropped 4 bases, with 13 bases sitting between them. This CDR3 is built from 13 residues. In nucleotides, the CDR3 is TGTGCCACCTACACCGGGATTAATGAAAAACTGTTTTTT. Translated, it gives CATYTGINEKLFF.

The CDR3 DNA reads as TGCGCCAGCAGCGATCAGGGGCATAACACTGAAGCTTTCTTT. Its translation is CASSDQGHNTEAFF. J is TRBJ1-1 and V is TRBV5-1; D is possibly TRBD1 (6 bases). The CDR3 has 14 amino acids. Trimming cost V 4 bases and J 2 bases, with 12 bases left between them. CDR1 and CDR2 (germline): SGHRS, YFSETQ.

The V and J genes are TRBV18 and TRBJ2-5; 8 bases line up with TRBD2. The CDR3 spans 15 residues. V was clipped by 4 bases and J by 4 bases; unmatched bases: 8. Germline CDR1 reads KGHSH; CDR2 reads LQKENI. In DNA, the CDR3 is TGTGCCAGCTCACGGGATACGGGAGGGCCAGAGACCCAGTACTTC. This gives the protein CASSRDTGGPETQYF.

This clone came up once. V and J are TRBV6-5 and TRBJ2-5; possibly TRBD1 for D (6 bases). The CDR3 extends over 15 amino acids. The germline V and J ends were trimmed by 7 bases and 2 bases, with 17 bases remaining between them. CDR1 is MNHEY and CDR2 is SVGAGI in the germline V gene. In DNA form, the CDR3 reads TGTGCCAGCACTCCGACAGGAGGAAGGCAAGAGACCCAGTACTTC. It specifies CASTPTGGRQETQYF.

CDR3 sequence: CASKRTGENNEQFF. CDR3 in DNA: TGTGCCAGTAAACGGACAGGGGAAAACAATGAGCAGTTCTTC. The chain couples TRBV19 to TRBJ2-1, with 9 bases fitting TRBD1. From germline, CDR1 is LNHDA and CDR2 SQIVND (reference sequence). The trim removed 7 bases at V and 5 bases at J, leaving 6 bases unmatched. This CDR3 has 14 amino acids. Full variable domain (remainder filled in from reference TRBV19 and TRBJ2-1): DGGITQSPKYLFRKEGQNVTLSCEQNLNHDAMYWYRQDPGQGLRLIYYSQIVNDFQKGDIAEGYSVSREKKESFPLTVTSAQKNPTAFYLCASKRTGENNEQFFGPGTRLTVL.

The chain couples TRBV5-6 to TRBJ2-2; D possibly corresponds to TRBD1 (6 bases). The CDR3 length is 15 residues. Germline V gene sequence: CDR1 SGHDT, CDR2 YYEEEE. V was pared by 2 bases and J by 3 bases, with 11 bases between. CDR3 residues: CASSFLWTDTGELFF. The CDR3, as DNA: TGTGCCAGCAGCTTCCTCTGGACAGACACCGGGGAGCTGTTTTTT. Full variable domain (rest looked up from reference TRBV5-6 and TRBJ2-2): DAGVTQSPTHLIKTRGQQVTLRCSPKSGHDTVSWYQQALGQGPQFIFQYYEEEERQRGNFPDRFSGHQFPNYSSELNVNALLLGDSALYLCASSFLWTDTGELFFGEGSRLTVL.

The table lists this clone with a count of one. The chain has TRBV4-1 and TRBJ1-3; 7 bases map to TRBD1. This CDR3 region has 14 residues. Trimming at V came to 6 bases and at J to 8 bases, leaving 10 bases not matched to a gene. Germline V gives CDR1 MGHRA, CDR2 YSYEKL. The CDR3 loop reads CASSQNRGWDTIYF. The CDR3 DNA reads TGCGCCAGCAGTCAGAACAGGGGTTGGGACACCATATATTTT.

The sample holds one count of this clone. This chain joins TRBV19 and TRBJ2-1; 9 bases map to TRBD2. Germline CDR1 reads LNHDA; CDR2 reads SQIVND (reference sequence). V lost 0 bases to trimming and J lost 4 bases; unmatched junction nucleotides: 16. The CDR3 has 20 amino acids. CDR3 amino acids: CASSIDLPLSGRSTYNEQFF. The CDR3 coding sequence is TGTGCCAGTAGTATAGATCTCCCCCTTAGCGGGAGATCTACTTACAATGAGCAGTTCTTC. Based on the CDR3 plus reference TRBV19 and TRBJ2-1, the full variable domain is DGGITQSPKYLFRKEGQNVTLSCEQNLNHDAMYWYRQDPGQGLRLIYYSQIVNDFQKGDIAEGYSVSREKKESFPLTVTSAQKNPTAFYLCASSIDLPLSGRSTYNEQFFGPGTRLTVL.

V is TRBV18 and J is TRBJ2-2, with TRBD1 as a possible D gene (6 bases). V lost 3 bases and J lost 4, with 12 bases in between. The germline V gene has CDR1 KGHSH and CDR2 LQKENI. This CDR3 spans 15 amino acids. The CDR3 protein is CASSPDRSSTGELFF. CDR3 nucleotides: TGTGCCAGCTCACCCGACAGGTCGAGCACCGGGGAGCTGTTTTTT.

This clone was counted only a few times. The V gene is TRBV27, the J gene TRBJ2-7; 10 bases map to TRBD1. The germline V gene has CDR1 MNHEY and CDR2 SMNVEV (reference sequence). Losses at the gene ends were 5 bases for V and 6 bases for J; bases not matched to a gene: 7. The CDR3 runs to 14 residues. The CDR3 nucleotides are TGTGCCAGCAGTCCGGGACAGGGGTTCCGCGAGCAGTACTTC. This encodes CASSPGQGFREQYF.

This clone is a singleton in its sample. The V call is TRBV11-2, the J call TRBJ2-7; D is perhaps TRBD1 (6 bases). Trimming left V 0 bases short and J 9 bases short, with 24 bases between. Germline V gene sequence: CDR1 SGHAT, CDR2 FQNNGV. This CDR3 is 17 amino acids long. For the CDR3, the DNA is TGTGCCAGCAGCTTAGATCGGCCACCAGGGGCTCTTGCAGCGCAGTACTTC. Its translation: CASSLDRPPGALAAQYF.

V and J are TRBV7-9 and TRBJ2-5; D is undetermined. V lost 5 bases and J 5 bases, leaving 12 bases between the germline ends. The CDR3 covers 13 residues. CDR1 is SEHNR, CDR2 FQNEAQ, per germline (reference sequence). The CDR3 loop reads CASSVELHETQYF. The CDR3, as DNA: TGTGCCAGCAGCGTGGAGCTCCATGAGACCCAGTACTTC.

The chain employs TRBV19 and TRBJ1-4; 8 bases align to TRBD1. This CDR3 has 15 residues. The J segment lost 5 bases and the V segment lost 3 bases, leaving 5 bases of the junction unmatched. Germline V lookup: CDR1 LNHDA, CDR2 SQIVND (reference sequence). CDR3 nucleotides: TGTGCCAGTAGTATCGACAGGGGCGCAAATGAAAAACTGTTTTTT. It is translated as CASSIDRGANEKLFF.

The chain couples TRBV4-3 to TRBJ2-1; 8 bases are a match to TRBD2. The V and J ends lost 2 bases and 6 bases, in that order; junction bases with no gene match: 9. Germline loops: CDR1 LGHNA, CDR2 YSLEER. The CDR3 sequence is 16 residues long. In nucleotides, the CDR3 is TGCGCCAGCAGCCAAAGGGCCGGCGGGGGGCCCAATGAGCAGTTCTTC. This gives the protein CASSQRAGGGPNEQFF.

The chain links TRBV15 to TRBJ1-1; TRBD1 might be the D (5 bases). Trimming took off 3 bases at V and 10 bases at J, with 21 bases between the two ends. CDR1 is LNHNV, CDR2 YYDKDF, per germline (reference sequence). The CDR3 extends over 15 amino acids. The CDR3 bases are TGTGCCACCAGCAGGGGGGGACTCCGTAGCCCGCGAGCTTTCTTT. Translating gives CATSRGGLRSPRAFF.

J is TRBJ1-1 and V is TRBV29-1; D uncertain. Looked up from germline, CDR1 is SQVTM and CDR2 is ANQGSEA. The V gene lost 4 bases and the J gene lost 3 bases, with 12 bases spanning the gap. This CDR3 region has 13 residues. This chain's CDR3 is CSVGVFGDTEAFF. In DNA, the CDR3 is TGCAGCGTTGGGGTCTTCGGGGACACTGAAGCTTTCTTT.

This chain joins TRBV14 and TRBJ2-2; TRBD2 agrees at 9 bases. The CDR3 sequence is 16 residues long. Looked up from germline, CDR1 is SGHDN and CDR2 is FVKESK. V shed 4 bases and J 8 bases; nucleotides not matched to a gene: 11. The CDR3 DNA reads as TGTGCCAGCAGCCCCTTACTTAGCGGGAGAAGAGGGGAGCTGTTTTTT. This sequence encodes CASSPLLSGRRGELFF.

The chain uses TRBV18 and TRBJ2-1; weak D call: TRBD2 (5 bases). The germline V and J ends were trimmed by 3 bases and 7 bases, with 13 bases remaining between them. There are 14 residues in the CDR3. Germline CDR1 and CDR2: KGHSH and LQKENI. CDR3: CASSPAWLANEQFF. Here the CDR3 DNA reads TGTGCCAGCTCACCCGCTTGGCTAGCAAATGAGCAGTTCTTC.

With regard to this clone: This CDR3 is also generated by other DNA sequences in the sample. This rearrangement joins TRBV29-1 to TRBJ2-7; possible D gene TRBD1, 5 bases. The V gene's germline CDR1 is SQVTM and CDR2 ANQGSEA. The CDR3 length is 12 residues. The V gene lost 4 bases and the J gene lost 0 bases, with 7 bases spanning the gap. The CDR3 DNA sequence: TGCAGCGTTGGGCAGGGCTCCTACGAGCAGTACTTC. It yields the protein CSVGQGSYEQYF.

This clone was picked up one time. This sequence joins TRBV7-6 and TRBJ1-1; 8 bases fit TRBD1. J gave up 1 base and V 0 bases, and 1 base lay outside the gene matches. The CDR3 loop spans 15 amino acids. Germline CDR1 is SGHVS and CDR2 is FNYEAQ. This CDR3 reads CASSLATGANTEAFF. CDR3 nucleotides: TGTGCCAGCAGCTTAGCGACAGGGGCGAACACTGAAGCTTTCTTT.

The V and J genes are TRBV2 and TRBJ1-2, with 9 bases fitting TRBD1. CDR1 and CDR2 from the germline V gene are SNHLY and FYNNEI. This CDR3 region has 16 residues. V lost 5 bases, J lost 0 bases, and 7 bases stayed unmatched. The CDR3 reads CASSRGQGIANYGYTF. CDR3 sequence (DNA): TGTGCCAGCAGTAGGGGACAGGGCATAGCTAACTATGGCTACACCTTC.

This rearrangement joins TRBV5-1 to TRBJ1-2; 7 bases agree with TRBD1. The CDR3 has 14 residues. V gave up 4 bases and J gave up 7 bases; unmatched junction bases: 10. Germline CDR1 reads SGHRS; CDR2 reads YFSETQ. CDR3 amino acids: CASSLGDRGRGYTF. CDR3 nucleotide sequence: TGCGCCAGCAGCCTGGGGGACAGAGGCCGTGGCTACACCTTC.

The chain recombines TRBV9 with TRBJ2-3, with 8 bases that match TRBD2. The ends lost 0 bases at V and 4 bases at J; junction bases unmatched: 4. From germline, CDR1 is SGDLS and CDR2 YYNGEE. This CDR3 has 15 residues. CDR3: CASSVAAGGADTQYF. The DNA of the CDR3 is TGTGCCAGCAGCGTAGCCGCGGGGGGTGCAGATACGCAGTATTTT.

J is TRBJ2-5 and V is TRBV7-3; 8 bases map to TRBD2. The CDR3 totals 15 residues. Looked up from germline, CDR1 is SGHTA and CDR2 is FQGTGA. The junction had 9 bases not matched to a gene; V was cut back by 2 bases and J by 7 bases. The CDR3 is CASSLFSGLEGTQYF. CDR3 nucleotides: TGTGCCAGCAGCTTATTCTCGGGACTAGAGGGGACCCAGTACTTC.

The genes are TRBV4-1 and TRBJ1-1; D gene ambiguous. This CDR3 comprises 13 residues. V lost 3 bases and J 4 bases, leaving 9 bases between the germline ends. From germline, CDR1 is MGHRA and CDR2 YSYEKL. The CDR3 sequence is CASSQGLGTEAFF. The CDR3 DNA follows: TGCGCCAGCAGCCAGGGCCTGGGCACTGAAGCTTTCTTT.

The CDR3 spells CASLSTGGSYEQYF. CDR3 bases: TGTGCCAGCTTATCCACCGGGGGATCCTACGAGCAGTACTTC. The chain uses TRBV6-5 and TRBJ2-7; a weak D match, TRBD2 (6 bases). Per germline, CDR1 MNHEY and CDR2 SVGAGI. V lost 8 bases and J lost 1, with 15 bases in between. This CDR3 contains 14 residues.